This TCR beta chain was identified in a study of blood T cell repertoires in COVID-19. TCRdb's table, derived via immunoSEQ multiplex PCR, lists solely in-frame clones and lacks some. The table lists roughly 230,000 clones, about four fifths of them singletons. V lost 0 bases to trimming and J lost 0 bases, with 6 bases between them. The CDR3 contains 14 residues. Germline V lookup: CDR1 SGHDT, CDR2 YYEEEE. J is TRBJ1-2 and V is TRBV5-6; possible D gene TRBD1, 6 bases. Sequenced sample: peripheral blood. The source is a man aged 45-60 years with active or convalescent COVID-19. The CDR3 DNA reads TGTGCCAGCAGCTTGGGACAGGCTAACTATGGCTACACCTTC. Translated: CASSLGQANYGYTF.